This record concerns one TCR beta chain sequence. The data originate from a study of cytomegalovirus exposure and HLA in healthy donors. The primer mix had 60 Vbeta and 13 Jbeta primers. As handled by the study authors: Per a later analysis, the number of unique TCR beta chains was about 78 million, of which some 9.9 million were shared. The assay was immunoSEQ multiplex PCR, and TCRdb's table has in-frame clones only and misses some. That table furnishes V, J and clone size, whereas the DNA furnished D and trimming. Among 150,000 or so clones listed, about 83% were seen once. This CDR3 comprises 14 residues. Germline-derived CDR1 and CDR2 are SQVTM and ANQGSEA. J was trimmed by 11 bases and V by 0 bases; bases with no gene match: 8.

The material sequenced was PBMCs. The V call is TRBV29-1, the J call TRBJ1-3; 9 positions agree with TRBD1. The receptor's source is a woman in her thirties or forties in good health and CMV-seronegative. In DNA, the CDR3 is TGCAGCGTTGAAGAAACAGGGGGCAAGGGCGCCATATATTTT. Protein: CSVEETGGKGAIYF.